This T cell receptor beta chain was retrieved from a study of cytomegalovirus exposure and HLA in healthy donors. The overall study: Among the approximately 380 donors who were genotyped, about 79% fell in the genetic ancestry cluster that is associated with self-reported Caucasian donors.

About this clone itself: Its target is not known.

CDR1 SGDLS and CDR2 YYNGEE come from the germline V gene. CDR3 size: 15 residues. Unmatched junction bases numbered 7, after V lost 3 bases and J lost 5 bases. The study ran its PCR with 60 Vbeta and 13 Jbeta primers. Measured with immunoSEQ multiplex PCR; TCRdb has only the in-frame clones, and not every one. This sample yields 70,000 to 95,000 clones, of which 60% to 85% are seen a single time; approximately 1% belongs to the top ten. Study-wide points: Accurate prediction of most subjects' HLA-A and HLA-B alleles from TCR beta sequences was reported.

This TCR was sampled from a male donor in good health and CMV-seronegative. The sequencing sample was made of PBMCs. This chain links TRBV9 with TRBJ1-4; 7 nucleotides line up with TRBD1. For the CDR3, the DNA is TGTGCCAGCAGCGGGCTGCCGGGACAGAATGAAAAACTGTTTTTT. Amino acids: CASSGLPGQNEKLFF.